This entry lists 10 T cell receptor beta chains sequenced from one sample in a study of OX40 agonist ivuxolimab in advanced cancers. Sequenced by immunoSEQ multiplex PCR; TCRdb stores in-frame clones only, minus some. Among tens of thousands of clones listed, 84% were seen once. The starting material was CD4+ or CD8+ T cells sorted from blood, obtained in a trial of the OX40 agonist ivuxolimab. The receptors shown here come from an adult with an advanced solid tumor such as melanoma, head and neck, liver or kidney cancer.

There are a few counts of this clone. CDR3 residues: CASSITTGYEQYV. The CDR3 region has the DNA TGTGCCAGTAGTATAACCACGGGCTACGAGCAGTACGTC. The gene calls are TRBV19 and TRBJ2-7, with D unclear. CDR3 length: 13 residues. Germline loops: CDR1 LNHDA, CDR2 SQIVND (reference sequence). Trimming took 2 bases from V and 3 from J, leaving 8 bases between them.

This rearrangement joins TRBV7-3 to TRBJ2-1, with 13 bases matching TRBD2. In germline, CDR1 is SGHTA, CDR2 FQGTGA. This CDR3 spans 17 amino acids. The J segment lost 8 bases and the V segment lost 0 bases, leaving 7 bases of the junction unmatched. The DNA for the CDR3 is TGTGCCAGCAGCTTAACGAGGACTAGCGGGAGATCTGATGAGCAGTTCTTC. Its protein is CASSLTRTSGRSDEQFF.

The chain joins TRBV7-9 to TRBJ2-7; 11 positions match TRBD2. J gave up 6 bases and V 4 bases, and 5 bases lay outside the gene matches. The CDR3 loop spans 14 amino acids. Germline V gene data show CDR1 as SEHNR and CDR2 as FQNEAQ (reference sequence). In DNA, the CDR3 is TGTGCCAGCAGCTGGACTAGCGGGCAGACCGAGCAGTACTTC. Protein product: CASSWTSGQTEQYF.

The rearrangement uses TRBV6-5 and TRBJ2-7, with a tentative D call TRBD2 (6 bases). This CDR3 spans 12 amino acids. CDR1 and CDR2 from the germline V gene are MNHEY and SVGAGI. V was pared by 5 bases and J by 7 bases, with 12 bases between. CDR3 loop: CASSEGGGEQYV. In nucleotides, the CDR3 is TGTGCCAGCAGTGAAGGAGGAGGGGAGCAGTACGTC.

The chain uses TRBV28 and TRBJ1-1; unclear D gene. The CDR3 runs to 12 residues. The germline V and J ends were trimmed by 6 bases and 5 bases, with 10 bases remaining between them. The germline CDR1 and CDR2 sequences are MDHEN and SYDVKM. CDR3 nucleotides: TGTGCCAGCAGCCGTTCTCGGACTGAAGCTTTCTTT. Protein sequence: CASSRSRTEAFF.

This sequence joins TRBV18 and TRBJ2-7, with 9 bases lining up with TRBD2. The CDR3 consists of 19 residues. From germline, CDR1 is KGHSH and CDR2 LQKENI. V dropped 2 bases and J dropped 3; count of bases not matched to a gene: 17. CDR3 DNA sequence: TGTGCCAGCTCACCAGGCAAGCGGGAGGTTCCGGCCCTTCTCTACGAGCAGTACTTC. This translates into CASSPGKREVPALLYEQYF.

The CDR3: CASSSGTVVGDTQYF. The CDR3 DNA follows: TGTGCCAGCAGCTCCGGGACAGTTGTTGGAGATACGCAGTATTTT. The chain employs TRBV5-8 and TRBJ2-3; 7 nucleotides align to TRBD1. V dropped 3 bases and J dropped 5; count of bases not matched to a gene: 9. CDR1 and CDR2 (germline): SGHTS, YDEGEE. This CDR3 region has 15 residues.

The chain uses TRBV5-6 and TRBJ1-4; D call uncertain. The ends were cut back, 0 bases at V and 0 bases at J, with 6 bases in the middle. The CDR3 has 15 amino acids. Germline-derived CDR1 and CDR2 are SGHDT and YYEEEE. The CDR3 DNA sequence: TGTGCCAGCAGCTTGGTCGGACCAACTAATGAAAAACTGTTTTTT. Protein product: CASSLVGPTNEKLFF.

V gene TRBV4-3 combines with J gene TRBJ1-1, with no clear D. Looked up from germline, CDR1 is LGHNA and CDR2 is YSLEER. The V and J ends lost 1 base and 3 bases respectively, with 6 bases between them. The length of the CDR3 is 13 residues. This CDR3 is CASSQVLYTEAFF. Written as DNA, the CDR3 is TGCGCCAGCAGCCAAGTCCTGTACACTGAAGCTTTCTTT.

The V call is TRBV9, the J call TRBJ2-7; TRBD1 matches at 11 bases. V shed 3 bases, J shed 2 bases, and the junction held 1 base outside the gene matches. Germline CDR1 reads SGDLS; CDR2 reads YYNGEE. The length of the CDR3 is 14 residues. CDR3 sequence reads: CASSEGQGAYEQYF. In DNA form, the CDR3 reads TGTGCCAGCAGCGAGGGACAGGGGGCCTACGAGCAGTACTTC.